The 17 T cell receptor beta chains below all came from one sample that was sequenced in a study of control samples from healthy donors and cancer patients. Measured with immunoSEQ multiplex PCR; TCRdb has only the in-frame clones, and not every one. The sample holds roughly 120,000 clones, about 91% seen once. Source material: blood. These receptors were taken from a man between 40 and 49 years old in good health.

This clone was seen a few times. The chain carries TRBV28 and TRBJ2-7; D uncertain. Trimming removed 8 bases from V and 5 bases from J, with 19 bases in between. This CDR3 comprises 14 residues. CDR1 is MDHEN and CDR2 is SYDVKM in the germline V gene. In DNA form, the CDR3 reads TGTGCCAGCTCCTCGGTCAGTCCCCGCGACGAGCAGTACTTC. Its translation is CASSSVSPRDEQYF.

The V gene is TRBV7-2, the J gene TRBJ1-4, with D possibly matching TRBD1 (6 bases). CDR3 size: 15 residues. V was cut by 0 bases and J by 8 bases, with 13 bases left in between. CDR1 and CDR2 from the germline V gene are SGHTA and FQGNSA. CDR3: CASSLAIQGTEKLFF. The CDR3 nucleotides are TGTGCCAGCAGCTTAGCGATACAGGGTACAGAAAAACTGTTTTTT.

This clone was counted between two and nine times. The rearrangement joins TRBV2 to TRBJ2-7; D remains unclear. V was cut by 8 bases and J by 1 base, with 15 bases left in between. This CDR3 has 14 residues. Germline assignment: CDR1 SNHLY and CDR2 FYNNEI. CDR3 sequence: CASVRNVKSYEQYF. The CDR3 nucleotides read TGTGCCAGCGTAAGAAATGTTAAATCCTACGAGCAGTACTTC.

The chain carries TRBV6-5 and TRBJ2-7; TRBD2 might be the D (7 bases). V shed 2 bases and J shed 5 bases, with 16 bases lying between them. Germline V gene data show CDR1 as MNHEY and CDR2 as SVGAGI. The CDR3 spans 15 residues. The CDR3 loop is CASSYRWGGRNEQYF. Here the CDR3 DNA reads TGTGCCAGCAGTTACCGGTGGGGGGGCAGGAACGAGCAGTACTTC.

The rearrangement joins TRBV25-1 to TRBJ1-1, with TRBD1 matching 7 bases. CDR3 size: 12 residues. Germline trimming cut 7 bases from V and 8 bases from J; bases unmatched to any gene: 7. Germline V CDR1 and CDR2: MGHDK, SYGVNS. CDR3 coding DNA: TGTGCCAGCAAATCAGGGGGGATGGAAGCTTTCTTT. It is translated as CASKSGGMEAFF.

This clone has just one count. This chain links TRBV12-5 with TRBJ2-1, with 7 bases that match TRBD2. This CDR3 has 14 residues. V was pared by 4 bases and J by 4 bases, with 4 bases of the junction left unmatched. CDR1 is LGHNT, CDR2 FRNRAP, per germline. CDR3 DNA sequence: TGTGCTAGTGGTTCAGCGGGGCCTTACAATGAGCAGTTCTTC. Its translation is CASGSAGPYNEQFF.

The genes are TRBV1 and TRBJ1-5; no check of the table's D call, TRBD1, against the DNA was made. TRBV1 is reported as a pseudogene. This CDR3 has 14 residues. CDR3 DNA: TGCACCAGCAGCCAGGACAGGGATCGACAGCCCCAGCATTTT. Encoded protein: CTSSQDRDRQPQHF.

The V call is TRBV6-7, the J call TRBJ2-7; no clear D gene. TRBV6-7 counts as an open reading frame of uncertain function. V lost 2 bases and J lost 6, with 14 bases in between. The length of the CDR3 is 14 residues. The CDR3 protein is CASSYVRPPCEQYF. The CDR3 coding sequence is TGTGCCAGCAGTTACGTCCGACCGCCTTGCGAGCAGTACTTC.

The CDR3 DNA sequence: TGTGCCAGCAGCCTAGAGACAGGGTTGGCCGCAGATACGCAGTATTTT. It codes for CASSLETGLAADTQYF. The V call is TRBV7-9, the J call TRBJ2-3, with 7 bases fitting TRBD1. The germline V gene encodes CDR1 SEHNR and CDR2 FQNEAQ (reference sequence). The CDR3 loop spans 16 amino acids. V was clipped by 5 bases and J by 4 bases; unmatched bases: 12.

The rearrangement joins TRBV19 to TRBJ2-3; perhaps TRBD2 as D (6 bases). Germline V CDR1 and CDR2: LNHDA, SQIVND (reference sequence). Deletions cut 3 bases from V and 4 bases from J, with 11 bases between. There are 14 residues in the CDR3. The CDR3 spells CASSMIPGADTQYF. CDR3 nucleotides: TGTGCCAGTAGTATGATACCGGGGGCAGATACGCAGTATTTT.

The chain carries TRBV24-1 and TRBJ1-2, with 9 positions matching TRBD1. V lost 5 bases to trimming and J lost 8 bases; unmatched junction nucleotides: 5. From germline, CDR1 is KGHDR and CDR2 SFDVKD. CDR3 length: 13 amino acids. The CDR3 DNA follows: TGTGCCACCAGTGCCCGGGACAGGGAAGGCTACACCTTC. Amino acids: CATSARDREGYTF.

About this clone itself: At the DNA level, this CDR3 is encoded by other sequences in the same sample as well. The rearrangement joins TRBV30 to TRBJ1-2; D possibly corresponds to TRBD1 (5 bases). This CDR3 has 13 residues. Trimming took off 2 bases at V and 4 bases at J, with 11 bases between the two ends. In germline, CDR1 is GTSNPN, CDR2 SVGIG (reference sequence). The CDR3 region is CAWSRDRPYGYTF. The CDR3 nucleotides are TGTGCCTGGAGTAGGGACCGGCCCTATGGCTACACCTTC.

V usage is TRBV19 and J usage is TRBJ1-5; the D is unclear. The germline V and J ends were trimmed by 4 bases and 7 bases, with 14 bases remaining between them. CDR3 length: 14 residues. The germline gives CDR1 LNHDA, CDR2 SQIVND (reference sequence). As DNA, the CDR3 is TGTGCCAGTAGTAGGGGAGGGCAAGGCCAGCCCCAGCATTTT. Translated, it gives CASSRGGQGQPQHF.

V gene TRBV4-2 combines with J gene TRBJ2-5, with D possibly matching TRBD1 (5 bases). Germline lookup yields CDR1 LGHNA and CDR2 YNFKEQ. The CDR3 spans 15 residues. V lost 0 bases to trimming and J lost 5 bases, with 13 bases between them. CDR3 in DNA: TGTGCCAGCAGCCAAGAAGTAGGGGCGTCGGAGACCCAGTACTTC. This encodes CASSQEVGASETQYF.

V and J are TRBV2 and TRBJ2-7; tentatively, D is TRBD2 (5 bases). Germline V lookup: CDR1 SNHLY, CDR2 FYNNEI. Trimming removed 7 bases at V and 5 bases at J, with 18 bases between. The CDR3 has 14 amino acids. CDR3 nucleotide sequence: TGTGCCAGCATTCGGGATCTGGGTGGGGACGAGCAGTACTTC. Translated: CASIRDLGGDEQYF.

The chain carries TRBV9 and TRBJ2-3, with D maybe TRBD2 (5 bases). V lost 0 bases and J 0 bases, leaving 8 bases between the germline ends. CDR1 is SGDLS and CDR2 is YYNGEE in the germline V gene. The CDR3 totals 15 residues. The CDR3 DNA sequence: TGTGCCAGCAGCGTAGCGAGGGTGAGCACAGATACGCAGTATTTT. Encoded protein: CASSVARVSTDTQYF. The variable domain in full, completed from reference TRBV9 and TRBJ2-3, reads DSGVTQTPKHLITATGQRVTLRCSPRSGDLSVYWYQQSLDQGLQFLIQYYNGEERAKGNILERFSAQQFPDLHSELNLSSLELGDSALYFCASSVARVSTDTQYFGPGTRLTVL.

The chain joins TRBV9 to TRBJ1-1, with D perhaps TRBD1 (5 bases). This CDR3 is 15 amino acids long. Trimming removed 3 bases from V and 1 base from J, with 13 bases in between. Germline assignment: CDR1 SGDLS and CDR2 YYNGEE. This CDR3 reads CASSAEGLKNTEAFF. DNA of the CDR3: TGTGCCAGCAGCGCCGAGGGACTGAAGAACACTGAAGCTTTCTTT.